The 10 T cell receptor beta chains below all came from one sample that was sequenced in a study of cytomegalovirus exposure and HLA in healthy donors. The PCR used 60 Vbeta and 13 Jbeta primers. The method was immunoSEQ multiplex PCR; TCRdb's version includes in-frame clones alone and lacks a portion of them. Of hundreds of thousands of clones in the sample, roughly 83% were seen once. Sequences were obtained from PBMCs. Receptor source: a girl between 5 and 17 years old in good health and CMV-seronegative.

This rearrangement joins TRBV15 to TRBJ1-5; unclear D gene. Germline assignment: CDR1 LNHNV and CDR2 YYDKDF (reference sequence). With 5 bases removed from V and 0 bases from J, the gap between germline ends came to 5 bases. CDR3 size: 13 residues. The CDR3 spells CATSQFSNQPQHF. CDR3 in DNA: TGTGCCACCAGCCAGTTTAGCAATCAGCCCCAGCATTTT. Drawing the rest from reference TRBV15 and TRBJ1-5, the complete variable domain is DAMVIQNPRYQVTQFGKPVTLSCSQTLNHNVMYWYQQKSSQAPKLLFHYYDKDFNNEADTPDNFQSRRPNTSFCFLDIRSPGLGDTAMYLCATSQFSNQPQHFGDGTRLSIL.

The chain employs TRBV27 and TRBJ2-1, with D maybe TRBD1 (6 bases). The CDR3 is 15 amino acids. Trimming cost V 5 bases and J 7 bases, with 18 bases left between them. CDR1 and CDR2 (germline): MNHEY, SMNVEV (reference sequence). The CDR3 DNA follows: TGTGCCAGCAGTCTCCACAGGGAACTTACGAATGAGCAGTTCTTC. It codes for CASSLHRELTNEQFF.

The CDR3, as DNA: TGTGCCAGCAGCGTAGATCCAGGCCTTGGGAGCACCGGGGAGCTGTTTTTT. Protein sequence: CASSVDPGLGSTGELFF. The rearrangement uses TRBV9 and TRBJ2-2, with D perhaps matching TRBD2 (5 bases). The CDR3 is 17 residues long. V lost 0 bases and J lost 4, with 16 bases in between. In germline, CDR1 is SGDLS, CDR2 YYNGEE.

This clone is a singleton in its sample. The chain joins TRBV27 to TRBJ2-7; maybe TRBD1 (6 bases). Trimming removed 3 bases at V and 6 bases at J, with 15 bases between. The length of the CDR3 is 14 residues. Germline V gene lookup returns CDR1 MNHEY and CDR2 SMNVEV (reference sequence). CDR3 coding DNA: TGTGCCAGCAGTTTGGGGACACCAGTTTCCGAGCAGTACTTC. It specifies CASSLGTPVSEQYF.

The chain has TRBV19 and TRBJ1-5, with TRBD1 matching 11 bases. Germline loops: CDR1 LNHDA, CDR2 SQIVND (reference sequence). Losses at the gene ends were 6 bases for V and 11 bases for J; bases not matched to a gene: 6. The CDR3 loop spans 13 amino acids. In DNA form, the CDR3 reads TGTGCCAGTAGAGGGACAGGGGGTAAGGCCCAGCATTTT. Its translation is CASRGTGGKAQHF.

The V call is TRBV28, the J call TRBJ2-1; TRBD2 is a possible D gene (6 bases). CDR1 and CDR2 from the germline V gene are MDHEN and SYDVKM. The V and J ends lost 5 bases and 2 bases respectively, with 13 bases between them. The CDR3 loop spans 15 amino acids. The CDR3 nucleotides read TGTGCCAGCAGTCTCATCGAGCGGGCCTACAATGAGCAGTTCTTC. Residues: CASSLIERAYNEQFF.

For this clone: One end of the junction varies from germline; a read error may be responsible. The V and J genes are TRBV2 and TRBJ2-7; D ambiguous. CDR3 length: 12 residues. Germline CDR1 and CDR2: SNHLY and FYNNEI. The CDR3 DNA is TGTACCAGCACGCCGGAGACCTACGAGCAGTACTTC. This gives the protein CTSTPETYEQYF. The variable domain in full, completed from reference TRBV2 and TRBJ2-7, reads EPEVTQTPSHQVTQMGQEVILRCVPISNHLYFYWYRQILGQKVEFLVSFYNNEISEKSEIFDDQFSVERPDGSNFTLKIRSTKLEDSAMYFCTSTPETYEQYFGPGTRLTVT.

This CDR3 is CASSLEYWASGSTDTQYF. The CDR3 nucleotides are TGTGCCAGCAGCTTGGAGTATTGGGCTAGCGGGAGCACAGATACGCAGTATTTT. The rearrangement uses TRBV5-6 and TRBJ2-3, with 8 nucleotides matching TRBD2. With 0 bases clipped from V and 0 bases from J, the junction kept 9 bases outside the gene matches. Germline V gives CDR1 SGHDT, CDR2 YYEEEE. The CDR3 runs to 18 residues.

This clone was seen a few times. This chain connects TRBV7-8 to TRBJ1-1, with TRBD1 matching 8 bases. From germline, CDR1 is SGHVS and CDR2 FQNEAQ. Germline trimming cut 2 bases from V and 4 bases from J; bases unmatched to any gene: 0. The CDR3 has 13 amino acids. This CDR3 is CASSLTGGTEAFF. CDR3 DNA sequence: TGTGCCAGCAGCTTAACAGGGGGCACTGAAGCTTTCTTT.

This sequence joins TRBV27 and TRBJ1-2; D gene unclear. The CDR3 spans 15 residues. Between the trimmed V and J ends, which lost 4 bases and 7 bases, there was a span of 19 bases. Germline CDR1 is MNHEY and CDR2 is SMNVEV (reference sequence). The CDR3 coding sequence is TGTGCCAGCAGTTCCCCCTCGAGGGAGTCCGGTGGCTACACCTTC. This gives the protein CASSSPSRESGGYTF.